This T cell receptor (beta chain) emerged from a study of blood T cell repertoires in COVID-19. In the original analysis: Reference gene primer amplification yielded estimated nucleated cell counts. Libraries were prepared by immunoSEQ multiplex PCR; TCRdb keeps only in-frame clonotypes and omits some of them. D and trimming were read from the DNA, whereas the V and J calls and clone size are those reported in that table. The sample lists about 300,000 clones, 80% to 90% occurring once. Trimming removed 3 bases from V and 2 bases from J; junction bases left unmatched: 3. Germline CDR1 reads DFQATT; CDR2 reads SNEGSKA (reference sequence). The CDR3 spans 14 residues. Recruits, aged about 18 to 89 years, lived in 24 US areas. Participants' own reports of clinical history determined their cohort assignment.

Sequencing used PBMCs or T cells enriched from blood (not recorded which). The V call is TRBV20-1, the J call TRBJ1-2, with 10 bases matching TRBD1. This TCR came from a man between 25 and 39 years old who had recovered from COVID-19. CDR3 nucleotide sequence: TGCAGTGCTAGTCCGACAGGGGGCAACTATGGCTACACCTTC. Translated, it gives CSASPTGGNYGYTF.